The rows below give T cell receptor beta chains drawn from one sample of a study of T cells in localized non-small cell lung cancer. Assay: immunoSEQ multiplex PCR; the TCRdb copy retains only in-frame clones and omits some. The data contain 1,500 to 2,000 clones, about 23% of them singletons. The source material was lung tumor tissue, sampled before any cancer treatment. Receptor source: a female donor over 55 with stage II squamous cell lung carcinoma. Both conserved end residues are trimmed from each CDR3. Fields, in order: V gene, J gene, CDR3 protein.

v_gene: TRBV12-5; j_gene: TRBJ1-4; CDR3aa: ASGDDSEKLF
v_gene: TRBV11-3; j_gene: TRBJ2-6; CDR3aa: ASSLGVGANVLT
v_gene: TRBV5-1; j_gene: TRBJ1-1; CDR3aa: ASSVQGMNTEAF
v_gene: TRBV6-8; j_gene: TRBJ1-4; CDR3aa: ASSLLGQGDNEKLF
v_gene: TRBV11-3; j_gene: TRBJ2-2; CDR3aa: ASRTERGVIEVGELF
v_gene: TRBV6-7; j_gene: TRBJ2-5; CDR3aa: ASSPGTAETQY
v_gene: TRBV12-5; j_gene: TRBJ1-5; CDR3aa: ASNNGNQPQH
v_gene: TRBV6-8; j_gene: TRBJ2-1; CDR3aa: ASSPQGGYNEQF
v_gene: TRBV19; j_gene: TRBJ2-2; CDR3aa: ASSILGGQTGELF
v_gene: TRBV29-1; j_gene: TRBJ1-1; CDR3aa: SALSGSPEAF
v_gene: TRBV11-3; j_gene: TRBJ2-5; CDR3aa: ASSLSTGEYPETQY
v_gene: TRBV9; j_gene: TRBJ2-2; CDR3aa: ASSVEGASTGELF
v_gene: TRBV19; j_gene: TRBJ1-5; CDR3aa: ASSIGQPSNQPQH
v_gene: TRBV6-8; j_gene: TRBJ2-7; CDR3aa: ASRDSSAYEQY
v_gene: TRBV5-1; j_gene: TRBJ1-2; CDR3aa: ASSLEGSGDVSRYGYT
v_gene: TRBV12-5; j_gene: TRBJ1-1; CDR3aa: ASAPQGTNTEAF
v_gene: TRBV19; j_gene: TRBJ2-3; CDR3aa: ASSPRGWGTDTQY
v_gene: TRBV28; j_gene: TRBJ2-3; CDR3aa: ASTPGTASTDTQY
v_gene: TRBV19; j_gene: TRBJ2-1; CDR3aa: ASSISAGKGEQF
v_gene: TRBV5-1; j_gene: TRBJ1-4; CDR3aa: ASSLGTPGEKLF
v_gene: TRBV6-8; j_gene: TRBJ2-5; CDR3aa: ASSYSIGGRETQY
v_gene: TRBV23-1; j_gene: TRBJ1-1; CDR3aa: ASSQSGEGRGDTEAF
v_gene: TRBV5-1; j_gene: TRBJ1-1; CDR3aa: ASSLAVGPGTEAF
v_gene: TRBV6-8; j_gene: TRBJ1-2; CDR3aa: ASSRSSQNSYGYT
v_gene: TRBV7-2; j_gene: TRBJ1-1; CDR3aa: ASSQDRDTEAF
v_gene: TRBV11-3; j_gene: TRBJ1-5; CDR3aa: ASSSPRASNQPQH
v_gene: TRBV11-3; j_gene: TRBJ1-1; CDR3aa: ASTLRMTGARTEAF
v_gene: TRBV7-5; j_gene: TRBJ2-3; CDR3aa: ASSLQGATDTQY
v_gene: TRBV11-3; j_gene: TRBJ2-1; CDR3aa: ASSRAIRSDEQF
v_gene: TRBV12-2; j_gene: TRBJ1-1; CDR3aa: ATDRVRGNFPEAF
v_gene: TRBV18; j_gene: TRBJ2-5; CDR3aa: ASSRPPGSQETQY
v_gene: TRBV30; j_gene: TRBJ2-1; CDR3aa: AWMSGLEHEQF
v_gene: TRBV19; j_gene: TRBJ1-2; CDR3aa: ASVDGDINYGYT
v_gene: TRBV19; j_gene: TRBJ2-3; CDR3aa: AAKKGSHTDTQY
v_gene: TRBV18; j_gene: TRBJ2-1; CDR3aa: ASSPPIAVSSYNEQF
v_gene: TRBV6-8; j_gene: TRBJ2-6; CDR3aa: ASTKETGANVLT
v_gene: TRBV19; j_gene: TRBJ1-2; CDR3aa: ASSVGDSHNYGYT
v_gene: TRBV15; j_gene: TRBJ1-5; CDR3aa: ATRGTGGFSNQPQH
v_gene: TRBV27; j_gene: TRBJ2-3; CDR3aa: ASLSTGTDTQY
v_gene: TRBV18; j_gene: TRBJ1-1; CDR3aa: ASSPGWPVDTEAF
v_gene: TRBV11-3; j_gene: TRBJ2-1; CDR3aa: ASSYTSGKTFYNEQF
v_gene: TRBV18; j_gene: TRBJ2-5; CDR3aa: ASSPGQVLETQY
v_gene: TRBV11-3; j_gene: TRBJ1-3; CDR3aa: ASSHPFSPGNTIY
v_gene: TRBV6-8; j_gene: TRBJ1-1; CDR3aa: ASTTTGGVEAF
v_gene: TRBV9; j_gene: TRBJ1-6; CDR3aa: ASSGIGPNSPLH
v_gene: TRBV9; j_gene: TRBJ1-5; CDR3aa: ASNLPGAGEQPQH
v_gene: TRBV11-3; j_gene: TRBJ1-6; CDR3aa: ASSLREAENSPLH
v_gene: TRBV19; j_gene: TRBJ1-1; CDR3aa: ASSWVRRTEAF
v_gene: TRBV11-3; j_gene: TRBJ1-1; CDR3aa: ASSSGGGNTEAF
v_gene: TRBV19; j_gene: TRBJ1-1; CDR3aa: ASSTVKGTEAF
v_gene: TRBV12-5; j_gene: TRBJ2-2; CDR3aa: ASTRTGELF